This T cell receptor (beta chain) was retrieved from a study of blood T cells in healthy people across ages. The CDR3 sequence is 11 residues long. The V gene lost 4 bases and the J gene lost 7 bases, with 7 bases spanning the gap. PCR was performed a second time for about 6 to 11 cycles using a sample-barcoded 5' primer and a J-beta primer mix. TCRdb ran MiXCR on the 5' RACE reads and lists one entry per CDR3 protein. This sample has about 1.8 million distinct CDR3 sequences, with around 48% found just once. This TCR was recovered from a woman between 35 and 50 years old in good health. The sequenced material came from blood. V and J are TRBV12-3 or TRBV12-4 and TRBJ2-5; D ambiguous. CDR3 coding DNA: TGTGCCAGCAGTTCGGCAGGGACCCAGTACTTC. Translating gives CASSSAGTQYF.